The 14 T cell receptor beta chains given below trace back to one sample, sequenced in a study of T cells in Graves' hyperthyroidism and ophthalmopathy. TCR beta CDR3 regions were amplified from RNA. An initial round of RT-PCR targeting the TCR CDR3 relied on the HTBI primer set. MiXCR, applied by TCRdb to the multiplex PCR reads, yields one record per CDR3 protein. The profile shows 500,000 to 700,000 distinct CDR3 sequences, around 17% of them singletons. The sample was blood. All receptors derive from a woman between 18 and 30 years old with Graves' hyperthyroidism.

This chain joins TRBV29-1 and TRBJ1-1, with D perhaps matching TRBD1 (6 bases). Germline CDR1 reads SQVTM; CDR2 reads ANQGSEA. Trimming took off 5 bases at V and 2 bases at J, with 12 bases between the two ends. The CDR3 length is 13 residues. CDR3: CSVSDRPNTEAFF. Written as DNA, the CDR3 is TGCAGCGTTTCAGACAGGCCCAACACTGAAGCTTTCTTT.

The CDR3 protein is CASRFSTSTAGELFF. The CDR3, as DNA: TGTGCCAGCAGGTTTTCGACTAGTACCGCCGGGGAGCTGTTTTTT. The chain joins TRBV7-9 to TRBJ2-2; D possibly corresponds to TRBD2 (6 bases). CDR1 and CDR2 from the germline V gene are SEHNR and FQNEAQ (reference sequence). The CDR3 runs 15 residues. The V and J ends lost 6 bases and 6 bases respectively, with 17 bases between them. Full variable domain (remainder filled in from reference TRBV7-9 and TRBJ2-2): DTGVSQNPRHKITKRGQNVTFRCDPISEHNRLYWYRQTLGQGPEFLTYFQNEAQLEKSRLLSDRFSAERPKGSFSTLEIQRTEQGDSAMYLCASRFSTSTAGELFFGEGSRLTVL.

This clonotype was detected ten times or more. CDR3 bases: TGTGCCACCAGCAGGGGTGGGGGGCGCAATCAGCCCCAGCATTTT. It specifies CATSRGGGRNQPQHF. This rearrangement joins TRBV15 to TRBJ1-5; the D gene is possibly TRBD1 (6 bases). Germline V lookup: CDR1 LNHNV, CDR2 YYDKDF (reference sequence). The CDR3 sequence is 15 residues long. Between the trimmed V and J ends, which lost 3 bases and 2 bases, there was a span of 11 bases.

The sample holds a few counts of this clonotype. The CDR3 DNA reads as TGCGCCAGCAGCCAAGATAGGAAGGTAGCGGGAGGGCCCGACACCGGGGAGCTGTTTTTT. Protein sequence: CASSQDRKVAGGPDTGELFF. V is TRBV4-1 and J is TRBJ2-2; 11 nucleotides align to TRBD2. V lost 0 bases and J lost 3; bases outside the gene matches: 12. The germline V gene has CDR1 MGHRA and CDR2 YSYEKL. The CDR3 loop spans 20 amino acids.

The chain recombines TRBV7-9 with TRBJ2-3; D is perhaps TRBD2 (5 bases). V dropped 2 bases and J dropped 7 bases, with 16 bases sitting between them. The CDR3 sequence is 15 residues long. Germline loops: CDR1 SEHNR, CDR2 FQNEAQ (reference sequence). The DNA for the CDR3 is TGTGCCAGCAGCTTATTTAGGGCCCACGGGAATACGCAGTATTTT. Encoded protein: CASSLFRAHGNTQYF.

Worth noting for this clonotype: This could be a read error, since a much larger clone is one nucleotide away. This CDR3 fails to terminate in the conserved phenylalanine or tryptophan, so it likely reflects a read error. The chain uses TRBV11-1 and TRBJ2-1, with 11 positions matching TRBD2. CDR3 length equals 16 residues. Germline trimming cut 5 bases from V and 4 bases from J; bases unmatched to any gene: 7. The V gene's germline CDR1 is SGHAT and CDR2 FQDESV (reference sequence). CDR3 coding DNA: TGTGCCAGCAGCAAACTACTAGCGGGGGCTTACAATGAGCAGTTCCTC. Its protein is CASSKLLAGAYNEQFL.

CDR3 loop: CASSFKREATYEQYF. CDR3 DNA: TGTGCCAGCAGCTTCAAGCGGGAGGCTACCTACGAGCAGTACTTC. The rearrangement links TRBV7-2 to TRBJ2-7, with 9 bases fitting TRBD2. This CDR3 region has 15 residues. J was trimmed by 2 bases and V by 3 bases; bases with no gene match: 5. Per germline, CDR1 SGHTA and CDR2 FQGNSA.

The chain has TRBV2 and TRBJ2-4; a possible D gene is TRBD2 (5 bases). Germline V lookup: CDR1 SNHLY, CDR2 FYNNEI. This CDR3 region has 13 residues. Trimming took off 8 bases at V and 4 bases at J, with 12 bases between the two ends. In DNA form, the CDR3 reads TGTGCCAGCGGACGGGATATAAAAAACATTCAGTACTTC. It specifies CASGRDIKNIQYF.

This clonotype was observed many times. The gene calls are TRBV12-3 or TRBV12-4 and TRBJ1-1, with 7 bases identical to TRBD1. This CDR3 comprises 15 residues. Germline trimming cut 5 bases from V and 0 bases from J; bases unmatched to any gene: 6. The CDR3 spells CASSPSGQMNTEAFF. As DNA, the CDR3 is TGTGCCAGCAGTCCCTCGGGACAGATGAACACTGAAGCTTTCTTT.

This chain links TRBV25-1 with TRBJ2-1; 7 nucleotides align to TRBD2. The CDR3 loop spans 16 amino acids. V trimming: 3 bases; J trimming: 1 base; junction bases outside the gene matches: 6. Germline V gene sequence: CDR1 MGHDK, CDR2 SYGVNS. CDR3 sequence: CASSDIRGGSYNEQFF. The CDR3 bases are TGTGCCAGCAGTGATATCCGCGGGGGATCCTACAATGAGCAGTTCTTC. The full variable domain, with the rest looked up from reference TRBV25-1 and TRBJ2-1, is EADIYQTPRYLVIGTGKKITLECSQTMGHDKMYWYQQDPGMELHLIHYSYGVNSTEKGDLSSESTVSRIRTEHFPLTLESARPSHTSQYLCASSDIRGGSYNEQFFGPGTRLTVL.

The chain employs TRBV7-3 and TRBJ2-1, with 7 positions matching TRBD2. The CDR3 consists of 14 residues. V lost 5 bases, J lost 2 bases, and 3 bases stayed unmatched. Germline-derived CDR1 and CDR2 are SGHTA and FQGTGA. The CDR3 spells CASSQSGTYNEQFF. The CDR3 DNA reads TGTGCCAGCAGCCAGAGCGGGACCTACAATGAGCAGTTCTTC. The full variable domain, completed using reference TRBV7-3 and TRBJ2-1, is GAGVSQTPSNKVTEKGKYVELRCDPISGHTALYWYRQSLGQGPEFLIYFQGTGAADDSGLPNDRFFAVRPEGSVSTLKIQRTERGDSAVYLCASSQSGTYNEQFFGPGTRLTVL.

This clonotype was seen a few times. Given a much more abundant clone one base away, this may be a read error. The gene calls are TRBV7-2 and TRBJ2-1; 9 nucleotides agree with TRBD2. CDR3 length: 14 amino acids. Unmatched junction bases numbered 7, after V lost 8 bases and J lost 5 bases. Germline CDR1 SGHTA, CDR2 FQGNSA. For the CDR3, the DNA is TGTGCCAGCGGACCAAGACTAGCGGACAATGAGCAGTTCTTC. Its translation: CASGPRLADNEQFF.

This clonotype was detected ten times or more. The CDR3 is CASSRGGGRYNEQFF. CDR3 in DNA: TGTGCCAGCAGCCGGGGTGGGGGCAGGTACAATGAGCAGTTCTTC. The V and J genes are TRBV7-2 and TRBJ2-1; tentatively, D is TRBD1 (6 bases). The germline CDR1 and CDR2 sequences are SGHTA and FQGNSA. The CDR3 totals 15 residues. V was pared by 5 bases and J by 4 bases, with 15 bases between.

This clonotype has a handful of counts. The V call is TRBV11-3, the J call TRBJ2-5; a possible D gene is TRBD2 (7 bases). The V end lost 5 bases, the J end lost 1 base, and 11 bases lay between the germline ends. CDR3 length: 14 amino acids. Germline V gives CDR1 SGHNT, CDR2 YENEEA. CDR3 in amino acids: CASSQRGAQETQYF. The CDR3 DNA sequence: TGTGCCAGCAGCCAACGGGGGGCCCAAGAGACCCAGTACTTC.